The text below deals with one T cell receptor (beta chain). What it binds is unknown. V lost 0 bases to trimming and J lost 6 bases; unmatched junction nucleotides: 5. From germline, CDR1 is SGHRS and CDR2 YFSETQ. The CDR3 is 15 amino acids. This record belongs to a study of shared clonotypes between healthy human individuals. Sorted-subset replicate PCRs used roughly 210 ng of genomic DNA. This amount corresponded to approximately 30,000 T cell genomes. TCRdb keeps only in-frame clones here, not all; method: immunoSEQ multiplex PCR. The sample lists about 2.4 million clones; approximately 93% were seen once. Study results and limitations: Some naive CD4 clonotypes, around 5%, turned up in common across a few donors.

The rearrangement links TRBV5-1 to TRBJ2-1, with 8 nucleotides matching TRBD2. The clonotype originates from a man between 18 and 29 years old in good health. Some clones in this sample may be carry-over from other donors' samples. Sequencing input: naive CD4+ T cells from PBMCs. Subset meaning: CD45RA+ positively selected. CDR3 sequence reads: CASSLVAGGLNEQFF. Written as DNA, the CDR3 is TGCGCCAGCAGCTTGGTTGCGGGAGGACTCAATGAGCAGTTCTTC.